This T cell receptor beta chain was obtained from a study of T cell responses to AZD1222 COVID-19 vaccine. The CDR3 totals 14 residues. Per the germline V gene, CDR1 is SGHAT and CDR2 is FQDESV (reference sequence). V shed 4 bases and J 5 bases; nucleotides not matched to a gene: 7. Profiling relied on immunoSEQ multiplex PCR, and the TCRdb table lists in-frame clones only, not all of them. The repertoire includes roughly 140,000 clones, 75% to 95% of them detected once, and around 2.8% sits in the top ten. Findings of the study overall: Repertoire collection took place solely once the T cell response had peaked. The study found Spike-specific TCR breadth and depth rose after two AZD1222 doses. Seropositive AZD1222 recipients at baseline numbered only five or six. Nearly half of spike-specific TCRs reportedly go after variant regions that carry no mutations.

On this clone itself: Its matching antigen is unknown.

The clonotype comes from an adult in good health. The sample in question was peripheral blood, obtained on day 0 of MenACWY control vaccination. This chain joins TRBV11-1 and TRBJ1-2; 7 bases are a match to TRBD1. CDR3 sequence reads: CASSSGQSRYGYTF. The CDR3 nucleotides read TGTGCCAGCAGCTCGGGACAGAGCAGATATGGCTACACCTTC.